This T cell receptor (beta chain) was profiled in a study of blood T cell repertoires in COVID-19. Across the whole study: Samples of COVID-19 (acute and convalescent) were obtained from the United States, Italy and Spain. T cells, B-cell-depleted T cells, or PBMCs supplied cDNA or gDNA.

Trimming pared 6 bases from V and 8 bases from J, leaving 11 bases between. Germline lookup yields CDR1 MNHNY and CDR2 SVGAGI (reference sequence). This CDR3 spans 11 amino acids. Original methodology: Estimates of nucleated cell counts were drawn from the amplification of reference gene primers. Clones were sequenced by immunoSEQ multiplex PCR, and TCRdb holds only the in-frame ones, with some missing. V and J calls and clone size are those listed in that table; D and trimming were worked out from the DNA. The sample includes about 53,000 clones, 75% to 80% of them seen just once. V gene TRBV6-6 combines with J gene TRBJ2-7, with a weak D call TRBD1 (6 bases). Sequencing was done on a sample of peripheral blood. The receptor's source is a man aged 65 to 79 with active or convalescent COVID-19. As DNA, the CDR3 is TGTGCCAGCAGCGGGACATATAAGCAGTACTTC. It specifies CASSGTYKQYF.